The present T cell receptor (beta chain) was sequenced within a study of CD8 T cells in ankylosing spondylitis. The CDR3 is 16 amino acids. Germline loops: CDR1 SGHTA, CDR2 FQGNSA. V was pared by 5 bases and J by 1 base, with 16 bases between. TCRdb itself ran the 5' RACE reads through MiXCR, one entry per CDR3 protein. The table includes 220,000 or so distinct CDR3 sequences, over 9.5% detected once. This clonotype was picked up many times. The antigen is not known. General observations from the study: In ankylosing spondylitis patients, matched synovial fluid reportedly showed significant enrichment of disease-linked clones.

The chain links TRBV7-2 to TRBJ2-3; the D gene is possibly TRBD2 (6 bases). The specimen was blood, either unsorted or a sorted T cell fraction (not recorded which). The source is a male donor with ankylosing spondylitis or in good health (not recorded which). The DNA for the CDR3 is TGTGCCAGCAGCCTCGGCGTTAGCGGACGCACAGATACGCAGTATTTT. Its protein is CASSLGVSGRTDTQYF. Full variable domain (outside the CDR3, taken from reference TRBV7-2 and TRBJ2-3): GAGVSQSPSNKVTEKGKDVELRCDPISGHTALYWYRQSLGQGLEFLIYFQGNSAPDKSGLPSDRFSAERTGGSVSTLTIQRTQQEDSAVYLCASSLGVSGRTDTQYFGPGTRLTVL.